The 19 T cell receptor beta chains presented below share a single source sample, sequenced in a study of T cells in Graves' hyperthyroidism and ophthalmopathy (dated by TCRdb to the late 2010s). Library creation used multiplex PCR. Sequencer: Illumina HiSeq 2000. The TCR beta CDR3 regions were amplified from RNA transcripts. The first round of RT-PCR for the TCR CDR3 was performed with the HTBI primer set and the Qiagen OneStep RT-PCR kit. TCRdb's own reprocessing of the public reads used fastp at Q25 and MiXCR and kept productive beta chains. Rows with a matching CDR3 protein are joined into one entry that keeps the most common DNA and genes. Counted in this sample were about 420,000 distinct CDR3 sequences; around 16% of them appeared once. In total, the top ten clones hold about 7.7% of the sample. Sequencing was carried out using blood. These receptors came from a woman between 18 and 30 years old with Graves' hyperthyroidism.

This clonotype was seen repeatedly, ten times or more. The CDR3 spells CASSGTGGAGTFF. The CDR3 DNA sequence: TGTGCCAGCTCCGGGACAGGGGGCGCCGGGACTTTCTTT. The chain has TRBV9 and TRBJ1-1, with 12 bases that match TRBD1. V was pared by 7 bases and J by 12 bases, with 10 bases of the junction left unmatched. In germline, CDR1 is SGDLS, CDR2 YYNGEE. The CDR3 totals 13 residues.

The gene calls are TRBV24-1 and TRBJ2-3; 8 bases are a match to TRBD1. J was trimmed by 3 bases and V by 4 bases; bases with no gene match: 8. The CDR3 has 16 residues. Germline V gene lookup returns CDR1 KGHDR and CDR2 SFDVKD. The CDR3 bases are TGTGCCACCAGTGACCAGACAGGGGTTGAAACAGATACGCAGTATTTT. This codes for CATSDQTGVETDTQYF.

This clonotype occurred many times. The J gene is TRBJ2-7, the V gene TRBV11-2; D remains unclear. Germline values: CDR1 SGHAT, CDR2 FQNNGV. V shed 3 bases and J shed 3 bases, with 6 bases lying between them. CDR3 length: 12 residues. CDR3 residues: CASSLPLYEQYF. CDR3 sequence (DNA): TGTGCCAGCAGCTTGCCCCTCTACGAGCAGTACTTC.

A few counts support this clonotype. The genes are TRBV12-3 or TRBV12-4 and TRBJ2-1, with D perhaps TRBD1 or TRBD2 (5 bases each). The CDR3 runs 14 residues. Trimming left V 7 bases short and J 4 bases short, with 14 bases between. CDR3 coding DNA: TGTGCCAGCACCTCAGGGCTAGCTTACAATGAGCAGTTCTTC. It codes for CASTSGLAYNEQFF.

The chain combines TRBV30 with TRBJ2-7, with 10 bases matching TRBD1. Germline CDR1 reads GTSNPN; CDR2 reads SVGIG (reference sequence). With 4 bases clipped from V and 4 bases from J, the junction kept 4 bases outside the gene matches. The CDR3 contains 13 residues. The CDR3 DNA sequence: TGTGCCTGGACCTGGGACAGGGGTTACGAGCAGTACTTC. It yields the protein CAWTWDRGYEQYF.

At least ten counts were recorded for this clonotype. The V call is TRBV7-9, the J call TRBJ2-7; TRBD2 matches at 7 bases. This CDR3 spans 15 amino acids. Germline-derived CDR1 and CDR2 are SEHNR and FQNEAQ (reference sequence). The J segment lost 2 bases and the V segment lost 3 bases, leaving 7 bases of the junction unmatched. CDR3 coding DNA: TGTGCCAGCAGCTTGGCGGGGGAAGGAGCCTACGAGCAGTACTTC. This gives the protein CASSLAGEGAYEQYF.

The V and J genes are TRBV11-3 and TRBJ2-3; 12 nucleotides match TRBD1. CDR3 length: 17 amino acids. Germline V gene lookup returns CDR1 SGHNT and CDR2 YENEEA. V lost 1 base, J lost 5 bases, and 7 bases stayed unmatched. The CDR3 is CASSLGGQGAPLDTQYF. The CDR3 DNA follows: TGTGCCAGCAGCTTAGGGGGACAGGGGGCGCCCCTAGATACGCAGTATTTT. The whole variable domain, filled in from reference TRBV11-3 and TRBJ2-3, reads EAGVVQSPRYKIIEKKQPVAFWCNPISGHNTLYWYLQNLGQGPELLIRYENEEAVDDSQLPKDRFSAERLKGVDSTLKIQPAELGDSAVYLCASSLGGQGAPLDTQYFGPGTRLTVL.

In this sample, this clonotype turned up a few times. One end of the junction fails to match germline, which may point to a read error. The chain links TRBV19 to TRBJ2-7; D is possibly TRBD1 or TRBD2 (5 bases each). This CDR3 spans 14 amino acids. Germline loops: CDR1 LNHDA, CDR2 SQIVND (reference sequence). The CDR3 reads CASSVAGTSCEQYF. The CDR3 coding sequence is TGTGCCAGTAGTGTAGCCGGGACCTCCTGCGAGCAGTACTTC.

V gene TRBV5-1 combines with J gene TRBJ1-4, with 10 bases aligning to TRBD1. The trim removed 4 bases at V and 7 bases at J, leaving 13 bases unmatched. This CDR3 is 17 amino acids long. The germline V gene encodes CDR1 SGHRS and CDR2 YFSETQ. The CDR3 region is CASSSRQGASVIEKLFF. CDR3 nucleotide sequence: TGCGCCAGCAGCAGCAGACAGGGGGCGAGCGTGATTGAAAAACTGTTTTTT.

The sample holds many counts of this clonotype. The CDR3 DNA is TGTGCCAGCAGTGACGGAGACAGGGCCCACACCGGGGAGCTGTTTTTT. Amino acid sequence: CASSDGDRAHTGELFF. The V gene is TRBV6-4, the J gene TRBJ2-2, with 7 nucleotides matching TRBD1. Germline-derived CDR1 and CDR2 are MRHNA and SNTAGT. The CDR3 spans 16 residues. The J segment lost 3 bases and the V segment lost 2 bases, leaving 6 bases of the junction unmatched.

Many counts were recorded for this clonotype. The V call is TRBV10-3, the J call TRBJ1-2; D might be TRBD1 (5 bases). This CDR3 comprises 14 residues. Germline V lookup: CDR1 ENHRY, CDR2 SYGVKD. V was cut by 7 bases and J by 4 bases, with 16 bases left in between. CDR3: CAIKEGDGAYGYTF. The CDR3 nucleotides are TGTGCCATCAAAGAAGGGGACGGAGCCTATGGCTACACCTTC.

This clonotype was counted ten times or more. The chain combines TRBV27 with TRBJ2-1; 8 bases align to TRBD2. With 5 bases clipped from V and 14 bases from J, the junction kept 8 bases outside the gene matches. Germline V gene data show CDR1 as MNHEY and CDR2 as SMNVEV (reference sequence). The CDR3 totals 12 residues. DNA of the CDR3: TGTGCCAGCAGTGTCGGACTAGCCCCCGAGTTCTTC. Amino acid sequence: CASSVGLAPEFF.

A few counts support this clonotype. This rearrangement joins TRBV10-2 to TRBJ1-2; D gene ambiguous. Per the germline V gene, CDR1 is WSHSY and CDR2 is SAAADI. The CDR3 has 11 amino acids. Trimming took 5 bases from V and 8 from J, leaving 9 bases between them. As DNA, the CDR3 is TGCGCCAGCAGTTACCACTGGGGCTACACCTTC. Amino acid sequence: CASSYHWGYTF.

This clonotype was seen repeatedly, ten times or more. The chain is built from TRBV2 and TRBJ1-1, with D possibly matching TRBD1 (6 bases). This CDR3 contains 14 residues. The germline V gene encodes CDR1 SNHLY and CDR2 FYNNEI. V lost 6 bases to trimming and J lost 4 bases, with 15 bases between them. Written as DNA, the CDR3 is TGTGCCAGCAGAGGCCAAGGGGGGGGCACTGAAGCTTTCTTT. Protein product: CASRGQGGGTEAFF.

This clonotype has at least ten counts. The chain carries TRBV15 and TRBJ2-5; 7 positions agree with TRBD1. J gave up 8 bases and V 5 bases, and 11 bases lay outside the gene matches. The germline CDR1 and CDR2 sequences are LNHNV and YYDKDF (reference sequence). The CDR3 contains 14 residues. The CDR3 DNA follows: TGTGCCACCAGCCAGGACAGGTTCGGTGGAACCCAGTACTTC. Amino acids: CATSQDRFGGTQYF.

Ten or more counts support this clonotype. The chain is built from TRBV19 and TRBJ1-2; TRBD1 agrees at 9 bases. Germline V gives CDR1 LNHDA, CDR2 SQIVND (reference sequence). V lost 7 bases, J lost 0 bases, and 9 bases stayed unmatched. The CDR3 has 16 residues. CDR3 sequence: CASNRDREITNYGYTF. In DNA, the CDR3 is TGTGCCAGTAATCGGGACAGGGAAATTACTAACTATGGCTACACCTTC.

This clonotype was observed at least ten times. The chain uses TRBV7-2 and TRBJ1-6; D uncertain. Germline values: CDR1 SGHTA, CDR2 FQGNSA. The germline V and J ends were trimmed by 5 bases and 3 bases, with 20 bases remaining between them. The CDR3 totals 18 residues. The CDR3 sequence is CASSPLSLTAIYNSPLHF. CDR3 coding DNA: TGTGCCAGCAGCCCTCTATCCTTGACGGCCATCTATAATTCACCCCTCCACTTT.

The chain couples TRBV20-1 to TRBJ1-5, with 7 bases identical to TRBD1. The CDR3 is 18 residues long. The V segment lost 5 bases and the J segment 0 bases; nucleotides outside the gene matches: 16. Germline V gene sequence: CDR1 DFQATT, CDR2 SNEGSKA (reference sequence). CDR3 nucleotide sequence: TGCAGTGCTGCCCACCGGGACAGAAAACTATTTAGCAATCAGCCCCAGCATTTT. It encodes CSAAHRDRKLFSNQPQHF.

This clonotype was seen repeatedly, ten times or more. The chain joins TRBV28 to TRBJ2-7; possible D gene TRBD1, 5 bases. CDR3 length: 13 amino acids. V was shortened by 2 bases and J by 6 bases, with 11 bases between the two germline ends. Germline V gene sequence: CDR1 MDHEN, CDR2 SYDVKM. The CDR3 region is CASSLRQGSEQYF. Here the CDR3 DNA reads TGTGCCAGCAGTTTAAGGCAGGGATCCGAGCAGTACTTC.